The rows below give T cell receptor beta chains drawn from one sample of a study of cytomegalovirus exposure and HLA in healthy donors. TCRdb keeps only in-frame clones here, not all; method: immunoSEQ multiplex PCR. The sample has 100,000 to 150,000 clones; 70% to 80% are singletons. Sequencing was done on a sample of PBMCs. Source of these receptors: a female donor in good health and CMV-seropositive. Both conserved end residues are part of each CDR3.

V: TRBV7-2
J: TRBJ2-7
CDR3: CASSLQTPTYEQYF

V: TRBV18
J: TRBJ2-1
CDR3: CASSLTSGTYNEQFF

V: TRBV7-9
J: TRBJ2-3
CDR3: CSSSLAMSGTDTQYF

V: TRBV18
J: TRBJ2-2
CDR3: CASSIVPGQGNTGELFF

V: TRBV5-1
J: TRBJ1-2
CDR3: CASSPFTGFYGYTF

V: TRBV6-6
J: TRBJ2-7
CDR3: CASRREAGGTYEQYF

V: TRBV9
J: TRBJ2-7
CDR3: CASSTDLGLVSEQYF

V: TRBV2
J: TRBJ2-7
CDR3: CASSERGRGYYEQYF

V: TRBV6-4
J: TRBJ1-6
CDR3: CASSDRAGDPPLHF

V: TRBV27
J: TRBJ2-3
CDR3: CASSFFGTSGLSQGDTQYF

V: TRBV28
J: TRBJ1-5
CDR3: CASSSTGRPYSNQPQHF

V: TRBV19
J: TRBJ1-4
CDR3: CASRDPGTGGEANEKLFF

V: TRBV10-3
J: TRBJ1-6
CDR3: CAISEGGTNSPLHF

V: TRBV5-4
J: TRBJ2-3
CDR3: CASGVGGKSTDTQYF

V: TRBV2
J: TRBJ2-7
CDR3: CASRRGASGVPYEQYF

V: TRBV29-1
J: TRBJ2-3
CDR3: CSVEQSPDTQYF

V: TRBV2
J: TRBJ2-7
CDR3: CASMGGRGSYEQYF

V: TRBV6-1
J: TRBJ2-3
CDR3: CASSAPTETHPDTQYF

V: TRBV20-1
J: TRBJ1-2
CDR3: CSAADSHGYTF

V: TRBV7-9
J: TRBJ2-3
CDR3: CASSLVGTGTDTQYF

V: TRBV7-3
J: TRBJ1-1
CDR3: CASRHTVNTEAFF

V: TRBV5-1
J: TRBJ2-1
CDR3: CASSLGSLAQTGEQFF

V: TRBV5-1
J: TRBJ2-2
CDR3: CASSISGTGWNTGELFF

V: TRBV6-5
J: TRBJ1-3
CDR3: CASTTPGLGNTIYF

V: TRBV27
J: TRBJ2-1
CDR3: CASSKGASGRNEQFF

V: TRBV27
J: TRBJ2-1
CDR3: CASSRQGEVGEQFF

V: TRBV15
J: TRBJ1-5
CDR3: CATSRATAGQPQHF

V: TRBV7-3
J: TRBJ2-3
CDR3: CASSLFPQVGGQYF

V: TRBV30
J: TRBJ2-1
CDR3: CAWSVISHEQFF

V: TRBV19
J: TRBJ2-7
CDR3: CASSIRDSYEQYF

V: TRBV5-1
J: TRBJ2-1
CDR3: CASSLLQGSPYNEQFF

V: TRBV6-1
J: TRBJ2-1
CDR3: CASSESPGGNYNEQFF

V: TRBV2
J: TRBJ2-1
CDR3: CASSEAYGLPEQFF

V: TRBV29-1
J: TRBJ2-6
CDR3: CSVEANPGANVLTF

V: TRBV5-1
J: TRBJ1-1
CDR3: CASSMTGLDTEAFF

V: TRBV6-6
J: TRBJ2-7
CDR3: CASNRNVGGYEQYF

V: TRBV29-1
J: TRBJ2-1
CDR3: CSVDWRRSSYNEQFF

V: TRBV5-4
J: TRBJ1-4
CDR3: CASRGGADEKLFF

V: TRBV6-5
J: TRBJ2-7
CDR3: CASRDILEGNEQYF

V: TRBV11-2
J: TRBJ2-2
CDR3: CASSLDWSQGWRELFF

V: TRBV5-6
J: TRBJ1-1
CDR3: CASSWSTGGSTFF

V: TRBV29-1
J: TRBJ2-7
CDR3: CSVVSRGRYEQYF

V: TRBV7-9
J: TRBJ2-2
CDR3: CASSSEINSGGLFF

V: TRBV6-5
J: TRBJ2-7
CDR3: CASRPGTGGSEQYF

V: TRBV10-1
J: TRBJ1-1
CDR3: CASSRSTGEAEAFF

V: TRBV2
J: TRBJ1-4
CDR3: CASSGQGAIEKLFF

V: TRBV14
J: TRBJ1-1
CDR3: CASSQEVWGVPGNTEAFF

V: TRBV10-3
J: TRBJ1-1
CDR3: CAIRDRTEAFF

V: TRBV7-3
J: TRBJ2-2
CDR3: CASSFRNTGELFF

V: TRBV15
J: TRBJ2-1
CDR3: CATSRGGRGVYNEQFF

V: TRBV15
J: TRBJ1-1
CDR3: CATSRSQGAGTEAFF

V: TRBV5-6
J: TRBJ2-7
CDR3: CASSFRGVPYEQYF

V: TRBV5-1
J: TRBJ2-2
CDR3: CASSPRDRGDTGELFF

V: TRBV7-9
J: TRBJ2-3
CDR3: CASSLKGQGGTDTQYF

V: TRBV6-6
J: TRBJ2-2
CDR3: CASSSRRGRDTGELFF

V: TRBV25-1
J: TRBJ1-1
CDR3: CASDGGTEAFF

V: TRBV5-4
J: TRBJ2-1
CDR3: CASSLRLAGDSNEQFF

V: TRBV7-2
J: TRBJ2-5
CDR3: CASSYSRDRGRETQYF